This T cell receptor beta chain came from a study of blood T cells in healthy people across ages. Overall study findings and caveats: When set beside aged donors, long-lived donors presented more naive CD4+ cells and higher diversity. The authors considered diversity estimates from one million T cells to be underestimates.

A remark on this clonotype: The antigen remains unidentified.

Trimming left V 4 bases short and J 13 bases short, with 23 bases between. Germline V gives CDR1 DFQATT, CDR2 SNEGSKA (reference sequence). The CDR3 has 14 residues. The second PCR ran about 6 to 12 cycles with a sample-barcoded 5' primer and J-beta primers. One entry per CDR3 protein results from TCRdb running MiXCR on the 5' RACE reads. The data hold 700,000 to 950,000 distinct CDR3 sequences, with over 45% observed a single time. Source material: blood. The sequence came from a man aged 25-40 years in good health. The gene calls are TRBV20-1 and TRBJ2-4, with D hard to call. CDR3 sequence reads: CSAIPFRSSREQYF. CDR3 DNA sequence: TGCAGTGCTATCCCGTTTAGGTCTTCTCGAGAGCAGTACTTC.